This T cell receptor (beta chain) was identified in a study of immune evolution from preneoplasia to lung adenocarcinoma. Study findings and constraints: Top clone frequencies peaked in normal lung, apparently declining through invasive adenocarcinoma. Normal lung had highest clonality; later lesions appeared denser, more diverse.

Here immunoSEQ multiplex PCR was the method, and the copy in TCRdb shows in-frame clones only, minus some. The profile shows about 7,900 clones, around four fifths of them singletons. With regard to this clone: Its antigen is as yet unknown.

Between the mid-2010s and the late 2010s, patients underwent resection in Japan or China. Two lung cancer pathologists independently confirmed each histologic diagnosis. This receptor was identified in a person in their 70s with lung adenocarcinoma. Input material: FFPE adjacent normal lung tissue.

The CDR3 loop is CASSGNRGRETQYF. CDR3 nucleotides: TGTGCCAGTAGTGGTAACAGGGGGCGGGAGACCCAGTACTTC. This chain connects TRBV19 to TRBJ2-5; 9 nucleotides align to TRBD1. The CDR3 runs 14 residues. After removal of 5 bases from V and 5 bases from J, the junction contained 6 bases not matched to a gene. Germline CDR1 and CDR2: LNHDA and SQIVND (reference sequence).